The clone carrying this T cell receptor beta chain was counted only a few times. What it binds is not known. The sample belongs to a study of T cell responses to AZD1222 COVID-19 vaccine. Profiled with immunoSEQ multiplex PCR; TCRdb holds only in-frame clones, not every one. The sample has some 100,000 clones; approximately 93% are singletons. CDR1 is LGHNA, CDR2 YSLEER, per germline. This CDR3 has 17 residues. V dropped 0 bases and J dropped 0 bases, with 13 bases sitting between them. General observations from the study: Among the donors, most were white British and more were female, and clonal diversity was possibly underestimated. Nearly half of spike-specific TCRs reportedly go after variant regions that carry no mutations. With dominance at 160-218 and 743-854, vaccine-associated CD4 TCRs spanned spike. Spike-specific TCR breadth and depth rose after two AZD1222 doses.

Source: peripheral blood, taken on day 0 of AZD1222 vaccination. V gene TRBV4-3 combines with J gene TRBJ2-3, with D possibly being TRBD2 (7 bases). The TCR originated in an adult in good health. CDR3 region: CASSQDGWGGSTDTQYF. CDR3 DNA sequence: TGCGCCAGCAGCCAAGATGGGTGGGGGGGCAGCACAGATACGCAGTATTTT.